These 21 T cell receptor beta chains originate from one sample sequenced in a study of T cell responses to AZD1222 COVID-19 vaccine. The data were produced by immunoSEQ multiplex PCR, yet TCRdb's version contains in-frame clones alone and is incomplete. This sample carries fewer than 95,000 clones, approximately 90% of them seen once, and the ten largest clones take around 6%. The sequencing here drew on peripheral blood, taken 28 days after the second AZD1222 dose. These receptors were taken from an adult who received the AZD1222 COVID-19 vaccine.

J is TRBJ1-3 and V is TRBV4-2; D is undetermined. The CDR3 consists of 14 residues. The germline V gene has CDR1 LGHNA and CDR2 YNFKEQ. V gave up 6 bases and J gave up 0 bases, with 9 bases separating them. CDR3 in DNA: TGTGCCAGCAGTGAGTGGTCCTCTGGAAACACCATATATTTT. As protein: CASSEWSSGNTIYF.

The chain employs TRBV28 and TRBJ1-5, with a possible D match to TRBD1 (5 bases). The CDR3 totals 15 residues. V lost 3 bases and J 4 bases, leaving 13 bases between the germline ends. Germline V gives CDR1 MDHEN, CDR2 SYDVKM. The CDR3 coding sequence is TGTGCCAGCAGTTTCCCCGGGGGTGGAAATCAGCCCCAGCATTTT. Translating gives CASSFPGGGNQPQHF.

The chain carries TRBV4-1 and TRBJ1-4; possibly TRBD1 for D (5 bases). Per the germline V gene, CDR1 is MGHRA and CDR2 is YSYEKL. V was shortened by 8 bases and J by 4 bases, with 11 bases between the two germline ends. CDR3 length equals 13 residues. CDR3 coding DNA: TGCGCCAGCGGCAGACAGAGTAATGAAAAACTGTTTTTT. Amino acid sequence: CASGRQSNEKLFF.

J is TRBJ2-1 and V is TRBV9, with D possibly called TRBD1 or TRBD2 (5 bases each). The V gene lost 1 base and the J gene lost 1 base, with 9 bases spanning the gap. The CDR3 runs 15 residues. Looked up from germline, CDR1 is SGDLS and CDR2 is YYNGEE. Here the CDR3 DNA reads TGTGCCAGCAGCGTACGAGGGGATTCCTACAATGAGCAGTTCTTC. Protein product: CASSVRGDSYNEQFF. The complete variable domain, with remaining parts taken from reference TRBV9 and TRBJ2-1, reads DSGVTQTPKHLITATGQRVTLRCSPRSGDLSVYWYQQSLDQGLQFLIQYYNGEERAKGNILERFSAQQFPDLHSELNLSSLELGDSALYFCASSVRGDSYNEQFFGPGTRLTVL.

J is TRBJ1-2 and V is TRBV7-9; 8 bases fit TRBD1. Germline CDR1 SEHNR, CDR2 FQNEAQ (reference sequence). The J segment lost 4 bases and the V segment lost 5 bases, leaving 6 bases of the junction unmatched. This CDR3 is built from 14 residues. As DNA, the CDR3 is TGTGCCAGCAGCAGGACAGGGACCGGCTATGGCTACACCTTC. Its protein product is CASSRTGTGYGYTF.

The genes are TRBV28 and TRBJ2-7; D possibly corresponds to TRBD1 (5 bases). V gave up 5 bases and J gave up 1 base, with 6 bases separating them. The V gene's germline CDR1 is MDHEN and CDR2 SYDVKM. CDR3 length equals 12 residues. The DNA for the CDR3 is TGTGCCAGCAGTCGACAGTCCTACGAGCAGTACTTC. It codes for CASSRQSYEQYF.

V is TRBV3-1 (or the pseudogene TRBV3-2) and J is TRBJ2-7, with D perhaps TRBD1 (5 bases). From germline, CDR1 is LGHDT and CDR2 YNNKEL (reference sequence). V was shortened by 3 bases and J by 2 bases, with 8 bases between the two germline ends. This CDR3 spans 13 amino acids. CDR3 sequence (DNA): TGTGCCAGCAGCCACCAGGGTACCTACGAGCAGTACTTC. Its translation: CASSHQGTYEQYF.

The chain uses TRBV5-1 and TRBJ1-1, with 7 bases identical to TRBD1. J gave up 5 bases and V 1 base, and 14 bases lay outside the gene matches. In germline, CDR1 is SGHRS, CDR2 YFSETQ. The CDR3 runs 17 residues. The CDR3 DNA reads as TGCGCCAGCAGCTTGAGACAGGGAAAGACAGTAGGTACTGAAGCTTTCTTT. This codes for CASSLRQGKTVGTEAFF.

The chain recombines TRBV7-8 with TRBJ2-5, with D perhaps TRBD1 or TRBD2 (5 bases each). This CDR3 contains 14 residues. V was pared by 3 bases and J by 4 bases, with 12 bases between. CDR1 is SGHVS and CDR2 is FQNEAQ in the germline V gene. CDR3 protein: CASSFESRGETQYF. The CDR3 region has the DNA TGTGCCAGCAGCTTTGAATCGAGGGGAGAGACCCAGTACTTC.

CDR3 DNA: TGTGCCAGCAGTCCAACGACCGGTAATCAGCCCCAGCATTTT. Translation: CASSPTTGNQPQHF. V gene TRBV27 combines with J gene TRBJ1-5; no reliable D call. Trimming cost V 5 bases and J 4 bases, with 12 bases left between them. The CDR3 extends over 14 amino acids. Germline V gene lookup returns CDR1 MNHEY and CDR2 SMNVEV (reference sequence).

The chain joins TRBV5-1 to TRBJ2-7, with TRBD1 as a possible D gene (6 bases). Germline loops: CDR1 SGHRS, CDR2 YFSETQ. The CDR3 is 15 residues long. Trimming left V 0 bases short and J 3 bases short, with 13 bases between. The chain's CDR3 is CASSLEPQGIYEQYF. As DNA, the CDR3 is TGCGCCAGCAGCTTGGAACCGCAGGGGATCTACGAGCAGTACTTC.

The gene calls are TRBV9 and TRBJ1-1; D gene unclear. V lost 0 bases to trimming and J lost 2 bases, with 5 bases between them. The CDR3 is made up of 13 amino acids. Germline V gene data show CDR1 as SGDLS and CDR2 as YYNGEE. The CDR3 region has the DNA TGTGCCAGCAGCGTAGGGGATAACACTGAAGCTTTCTTT. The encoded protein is CASSVGDNTEAFF.

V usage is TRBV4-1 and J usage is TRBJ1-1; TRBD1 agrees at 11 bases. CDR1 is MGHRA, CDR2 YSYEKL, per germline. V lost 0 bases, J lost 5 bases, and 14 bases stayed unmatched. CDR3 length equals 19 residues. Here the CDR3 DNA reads TGCGCCAGCAGCCAAGATAGAGGGACAGGGGGAAAGAGGGGAACTGAAGCTTTCTTT. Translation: CASSQDRGTGGKRGTEAFF.

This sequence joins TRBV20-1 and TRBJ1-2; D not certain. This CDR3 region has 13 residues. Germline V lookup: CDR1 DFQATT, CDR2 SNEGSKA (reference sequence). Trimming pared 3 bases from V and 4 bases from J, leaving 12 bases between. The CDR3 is CSASGVGSYGYTF. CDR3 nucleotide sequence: TGCAGTGCTAGTGGGGTTGGCTCCTATGGCTACACCTTC.

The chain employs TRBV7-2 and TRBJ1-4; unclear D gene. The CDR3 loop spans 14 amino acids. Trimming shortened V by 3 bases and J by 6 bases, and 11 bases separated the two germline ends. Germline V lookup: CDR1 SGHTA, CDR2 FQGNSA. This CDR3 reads CASSLDSGYEKLFF. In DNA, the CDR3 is TGTGCCAGCAGCTTGGATTCAGGATATGAAAAACTGTTTTTT.

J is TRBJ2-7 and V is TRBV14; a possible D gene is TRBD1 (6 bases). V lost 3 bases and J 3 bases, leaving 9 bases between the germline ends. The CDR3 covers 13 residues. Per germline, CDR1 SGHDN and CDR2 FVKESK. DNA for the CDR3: TGTGCCAGCAGCCAGGGACACCGCTACGAGCAGTACTTC. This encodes CASSQGHRYEQYF.

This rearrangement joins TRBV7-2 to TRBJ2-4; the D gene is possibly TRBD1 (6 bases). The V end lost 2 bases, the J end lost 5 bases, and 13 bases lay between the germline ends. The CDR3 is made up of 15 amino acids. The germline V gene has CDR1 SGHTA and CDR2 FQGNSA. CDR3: CASSLSHRAQNIQYF. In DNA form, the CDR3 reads TGTGCCAGCAGCTTAAGTCACAGGGCACAAAACATTCAGTACTTC.

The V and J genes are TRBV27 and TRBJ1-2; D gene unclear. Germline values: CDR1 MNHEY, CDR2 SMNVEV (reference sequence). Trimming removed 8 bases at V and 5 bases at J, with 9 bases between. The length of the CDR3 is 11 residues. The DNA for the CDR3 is TGTGCCAGCGGCCCTACTTATGGCTACACCTTC. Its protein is CASGPTYGYTF.

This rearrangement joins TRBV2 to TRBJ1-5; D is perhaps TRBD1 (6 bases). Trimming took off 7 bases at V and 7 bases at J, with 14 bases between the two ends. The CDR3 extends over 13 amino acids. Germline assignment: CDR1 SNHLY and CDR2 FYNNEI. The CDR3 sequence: CASNNGGGQPQHF. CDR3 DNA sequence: TGTGCCAGCAACAATGGGGGCGGACAGCCCCAGCATTTT.

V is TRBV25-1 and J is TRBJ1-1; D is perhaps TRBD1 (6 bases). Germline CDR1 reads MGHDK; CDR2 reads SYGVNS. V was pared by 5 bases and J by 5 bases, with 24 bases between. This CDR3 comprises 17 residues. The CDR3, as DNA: TGTGCCAGCAGTCCAAGCGAGACAGGAGGCTTAGGGACTGAAGCTTTCTTT. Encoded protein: CASSPSETGGLGTEAFF. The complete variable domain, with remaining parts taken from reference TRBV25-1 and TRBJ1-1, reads EADIYQTPRYLVIGTGKKITLECSQTMGHDKMYWYQQDPGMELHLIHYSYGVNSTEKGDLSSESTVSRIRTEHFPLTLESARPSHTSQYLCASSPSETGGLGTEAFFGQGTRLTVV.

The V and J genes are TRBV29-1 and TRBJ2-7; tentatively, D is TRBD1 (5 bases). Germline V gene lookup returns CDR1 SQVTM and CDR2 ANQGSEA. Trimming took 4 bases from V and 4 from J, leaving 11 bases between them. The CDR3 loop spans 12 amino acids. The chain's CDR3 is CSVGFPGYEQYF. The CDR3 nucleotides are TGCAGCGTTGGATTTCCAGGGTACGAGCAGTACTTC.